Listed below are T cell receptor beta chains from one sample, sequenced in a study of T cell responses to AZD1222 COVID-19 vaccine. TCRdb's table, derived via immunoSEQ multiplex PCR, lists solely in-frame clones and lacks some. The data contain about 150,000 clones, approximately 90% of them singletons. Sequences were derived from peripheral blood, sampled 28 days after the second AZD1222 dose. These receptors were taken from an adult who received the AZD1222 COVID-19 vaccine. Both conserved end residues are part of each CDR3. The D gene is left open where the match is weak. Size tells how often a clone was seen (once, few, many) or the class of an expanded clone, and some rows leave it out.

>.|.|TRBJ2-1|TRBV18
TGTGCCAGCTCACCCACCCGAAAGACGGACAATGAGCAGTTCTTC
CASSPTRKTDNEQFF
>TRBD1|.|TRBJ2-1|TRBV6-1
TGTGCCAGCAGTGAAGAGGGACAGGGGTCGGATGAGCAGTTCTTC
CASSEEGQGSDEQFF
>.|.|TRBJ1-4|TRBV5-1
TGCGCCAGCAGCTTGGGCGGGATTGAAAAACTGTTTTTT
CASSLGGIEKLFF
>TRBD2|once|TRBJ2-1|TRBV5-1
TGCGCCAGCAGCTCCGGACTAGCGGGAGGGGCTAGGAATGAGCAGTTCTTC
CASSSGLAGGARNEQFF
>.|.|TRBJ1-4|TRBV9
TGTGCCAGCAGCGTGTTGGACGGTCGTAATGAAAAACTGTTTTTT
CASSVLDGRNEKLFF
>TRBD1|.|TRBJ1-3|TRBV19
TGTGCCAGTAGTATATTGTACGGGACAGCAAGAAACACCATATATTTT
CASSILYGTARNTIYF
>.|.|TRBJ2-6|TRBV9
TGTGCCAGCAGCGTAGGGGACTTAAGCCAACCTGGGGCCAACGTCCTGACTTTC
CASSVGDLSQPGANVLTF
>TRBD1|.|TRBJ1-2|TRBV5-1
TGCGCCAGCAGCCCGGCCTTAAACTGGGACAGGGGGAACTATGGCTACACCTTC
CASSPALNWDRGNYGYTF
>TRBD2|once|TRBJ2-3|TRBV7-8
TGTGCCAGCAGACTTCAGACTAGCGGGGGGTATAGCACAGATACGCAGTATTTT
CASRLQTSGGYSTDTQYF
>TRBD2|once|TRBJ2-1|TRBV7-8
TGTGCCAGCAGCTTAGTAAGCGGGGTGAACAATGAGCAGTTCTTC
CASSLVSGVNNEQFF
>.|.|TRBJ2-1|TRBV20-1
TGCAGTGCTAGTGAAGACCGGACGGCCTACAATGAGCAGTTCTTC
CSASEDRTAYNEQFF
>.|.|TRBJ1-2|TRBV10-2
TGCGCCAGCAGTGACAGGGGAATCGTCTATGGCTACACCTTC
CASSDRGIVYGYTF
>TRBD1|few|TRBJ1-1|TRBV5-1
TGCGCCAGCAGCCAAATACAGGGGGCGCCCACTGAAGCTTTCTTT
CASSQIQGAPTEAFF
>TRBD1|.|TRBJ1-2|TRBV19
TGTGCCAGTAGTCTGGGACAGCGAGCTAACTATGGCTACACCTTC
CASSLGQRANYGYTF
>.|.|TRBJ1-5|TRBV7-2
TGTGCCAGCAGCTTAGTACAGGGCAATCAGCCCCAGCATTTT
CASSLVQGNQPQHF
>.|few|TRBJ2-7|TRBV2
TGTGCCAGCAGTTCAAGAGCCTGGGGCTCCTACGAGCAGTACTTC
CASSSRAWGSYEQYF
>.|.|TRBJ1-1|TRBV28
TGTGCCAGCAGTCAGACCTACTCGAGCCACGACAATCCGAACACTGAAGCTTTCTTT
CASSQTYSSHDNPNTEAFF
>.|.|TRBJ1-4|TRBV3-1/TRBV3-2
TGTGCCAGCAGCCCTCAGTCTCGGAATGAAAAACTGTTTTTT
CASSPQSRNEKLFF
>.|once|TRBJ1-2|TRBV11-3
TGTGCCAGCAGCCCCCGGGGGGGCAACTGCACCTTC
CASSPRGGNCTF
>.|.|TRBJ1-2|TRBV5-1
TGCGCCAGCAGCTTAGGACAGAGCAACTATGGCTACACCTTC
CASSLGQSNYGYTF
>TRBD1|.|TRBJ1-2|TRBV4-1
TGCGCCAGCAGCCAGGACAGGAGGGGTGGCTACACCTTC
CASSQDRRGGYTF
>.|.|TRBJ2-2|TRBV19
TGTGCCAGTAGTATGCCCGGGGAGCTGTTTTTT
CASSMPGELFF
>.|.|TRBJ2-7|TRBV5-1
TGCGCCAGCAGCTTGGTAGTAACAGGGGACTTCTACGAGCAGTACTTC
CASSLVVTGDFYEQYF
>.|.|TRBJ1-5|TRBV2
TGTGCCAGCAGTGGCCTGGGCAATCAGCCCCAGCATTTT
CASSGLGNQPQHF
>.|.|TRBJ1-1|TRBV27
TGTGCCAGCAGTTACCTAGAGAACACTGAAGCTTTCTTT
CASSYLENTEAFF
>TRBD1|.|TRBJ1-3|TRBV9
TGTGCCAGCAGCCCTTTCGGACAGGGCTATGGAAACACCATATATTTT
CASSPFGQGYGNTIYF
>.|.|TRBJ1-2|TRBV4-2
TGTGCCAGCAGCCAAGATGACGGAAACTATGGCTACACCTTC
CASSQDDGNYGYTF
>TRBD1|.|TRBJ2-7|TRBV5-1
TGCGCCAGCAGCTTGGGTCAGGGGGACGAGCAGTACTTC
CASSLGQGDEQYF